Following are 25 T cell receptor beta chains from one sample sequenced in a study of T cell responses to AZD1222 COVID-19 vaccine. Clones were read by immunoSEQ multiplex PCR, and TCRdb kept only the in-frame ones, dropping some. The repertoire holds 130,000 to 150,000 clones, with around 90% as singletons. Specimen: peripheral blood, collected 28 days after the second AZD1222 dose. The receptors were gathered from an adult who received the AZD1222 COVID-19 vaccine.

V gene TRBV6-5 combines with J gene TRBJ2-1, with TRBD2 matching over 7 bases. Per the germline V gene, CDR1 is MNHEY and CDR2 is SVGAGI. V was clipped by 6 bases and J by 7 bases; unmatched bases: 9. The CDR3 spans 14 residues. CDR3 nucleotides: TGTGCCAGCAGGTGGAGCGGGGCGACTAATGAGCAGTTCTTC. Protein sequence: CASRWSGATNEQFF.

The J gene is TRBJ2-5, the V gene TRBV7-2; 9 nucleotides match TRBD2. CDR1 is SGHTA and CDR2 is FQGNSA in the germline V gene. The V gene end was trimmed by 5 bases and the J gene end by 1 base; junction bases not matched to a gene: 8. The CDR3 covers 16 residues. The CDR3 is CASSPSRGRAQETQYF. The CDR3 region has the DNA TGTGCCAGCAGCCCCTCTCGCGGGAGGGCCCAAGAGACCCAGTACTTC.

The V gene is TRBV25-1, the J gene TRBJ2-1; 10 bases align to TRBD1. V trimming: 4 bases; J trimming: 6 bases; junction bases outside the gene matches: 9. The CDR3 runs 16 residues. Per germline, CDR1 MGHDK and CDR2 SYGVNS. The CDR3 DNA sequence: TGTGCCAGCAGTGGCCCGGGACAGGGGCCTCGCAATGAGCAGTTCTTC. Its protein is CASSGPGQGPRNEQFF.

The genes are TRBV11-3 and TRBJ2-3, with 9 bases that match TRBD2. The CDR3 totals 15 residues. Germline V CDR1 and CDR2: SGHNT, YENEEA. The V segment lost 5 bases and the J segment 4 bases; nucleotides outside the gene matches: 7. DNA of the CDR3: TGTGCCAGCAGCCCTTTAGCGGGAGTATCAGATACGCAGTATTTT. Amino acids: CASSPLAGVSDTQYF.

The chain is built from TRBV4-2 and TRBJ1-1, with D perhaps TRBD1 (5 bases). The germline CDR1 and CDR2 sequences are LGHNA and YNFKEQ. Trimming removed 4 bases at V and 2 bases at J, with 11 bases between. The CDR3 totals 14 residues. This CDR3 reads CASSPGTLNTEAFF. For the CDR3, the DNA is TGTGCCAGCAGCCCCGGGACCTTAAACACTGAAGCTTTCTTT.

V gene TRBV10-2 combines with J gene TRBJ2-2; D not resolved. This CDR3 spans 11 amino acids. CDR1 WSHSY and CDR2 SAAADI come from the germline V gene. Trimming took 6 bases from V and 6 from J, leaving 5 bases between them. The CDR3 DNA reads TGCGCCAGCAGCGCCCCCGGGGAGCTGTTTTTT. Protein: CASSAPGELFF.

The chain employs TRBV18 and TRBJ1-2, with D unresolved. The germline V gene encodes CDR1 KGHSH and CDR2 LQKENI. The CDR3 is 13 residues long. V was clipped by 3 bases and J by 0 bases, with 5 bases between them. CDR3 bases: TGTGCCAGCTCACCCACAACTAACTATGGCTACACCTTC. Its protein product is CASSPTTNYGYTF.

This clone was seen a few times. The chain recombines TRBV5-6 with TRBJ2-1; D is undetermined. Germline CDR1 reads SGHDT; CDR2 reads YYEEEE. V was clipped by 3 bases and J by 10 bases, with 11 bases between them. There are 12 residues in the CDR3. The CDR3 spells CASSSQTTEQFF. CDR3 in DNA: TGTGCCAGCAGCTCCCAGACGACCGAGCAGTTCTTC.

This sequence joins TRBV27 and TRBJ1-5, with 9 nucleotides matching TRBD1. Trimming removed 3 bases from V and 7 bases from J; junction bases left unmatched: 7. CDR1 and CDR2 (germline): MNHEY, SMNVEV (reference sequence). The CDR3 is 15 amino acids. CDR3 in DNA: TGTGCCAGCAGTTTCACCGGGACAGGGTTACAGCCCCAGCATTTT. It translates to CASSFTGTGLQPQHF.

V is TRBV30 and J is TRBJ2-1, with a possible D match to TRBD2 (5 bases). The CDR3 is made up of 12 amino acids. The germline gives CDR1 GTSNPN, CDR2 SVGIG (reference sequence). Trimming took off 2 bases at V and 15 bases at J, with 17 bases between the two ends. The chain's CDR3 is CAWSPTRDRLFF. DNA for the CDR3: TGTGCCTGGAGTCCGACCCGGGATCGATTGTTCTTC.

The rearrangement links TRBV5-1 to TRBJ2-1; TRBD2 matches 8 bases. The length of the CDR3 is 16 residues. V gave up 0 bases and J gave up 3 bases; unmatched junction bases: 5. CDR1 SGHRS and CDR2 YFSETQ come from the germline V gene. CDR3 bases: TGCGCCAGCAGCTTGGCCTCGAGCGGGAGCTACAATGAGCAGTTCTTC. The encoded protein is CASSLASSGSYNEQFF.

This clone was recorded only once. The chain carries TRBV28 and TRBJ1-2; no clear D. V was cut by 3 bases and J by 8 bases, with 13 bases left in between. CDR1 and CDR2 from the germline V gene are MDHEN and SYDVKM. This CDR3 spans 13 amino acids. CDR3 sequence: CASSFGSVWGYTF. CDR3 in DNA: TGTGCCAGCAGTTTCGGATCAGTTTGGGGCTACACCTTC.

V usage is TRBV4-1 and J usage is TRBJ2-7, with TRBD2 matching 8 bases. The CDR3 consists of 13 residues. The V gene end was trimmed by 6 bases and the J gene end by 3 bases; junction bases not matched to a gene: 4. Germline V gene data show CDR1 as MGHRA and CDR2 as YSYEKL. CDR3 in DNA: TGCGCCAGCAGTCTAGCGGGCGGCTACGAGCAGTACTTC. As protein: CASSLAGGYEQYF.

The V call is TRBV5-1, the J call TRBJ2-2; D call uncertain. Germline V gene data show CDR1 as SGHRS and CDR2 as YFSETQ. Trimming shortened V by 4 bases and J by 5 bases, and 9 bases separated the two germline ends. This CDR3 is 13 amino acids long. For the CDR3, the DNA is TGCGCCAGCAGCGCTACCGGGACCGGGGAGCTGTTTTTT. This translates into CASSATGTGELFF.

The V and J genes are TRBV28 and TRBJ1-5, with D possibly being TRBD1 (6 bases). CDR3 length equals 14 residues. Germline lookup yields CDR1 MDHEN and CDR2 SYDVKM. V lost 4 bases and J lost 3, with 10 bases in between. The CDR3 DNA reads as TGTGCCAGCAGTTCGCACAGGGTCAATCAGCCCCAGCATTTT. This encodes CASSSHRVNQPQHF.

The chain combines TRBV7-2 with TRBJ2-7; a weak D match, TRBD2 (5 bases). This CDR3 has 14 residues. Per the germline V gene, CDR1 is SGHTA and CDR2 is FQGNSA. V gave up 1 base and J gave up 2 bases, with 9 bases separating them. CDR3 in DNA: TGTGCCAGCAGCTTAGTGCCCGGGACCTACGAGCAGTACTTC. Its translation is CASSLVPGTYEQYF.

Note on this clone: The identical CDR3 is also encoded by other nucleotide sequences in the sample. This sequence joins TRBV18 and TRBJ1-1; the D gene is possibly TRBD1 (5 bases). Germline V CDR1 and CDR2: KGHSH, LQKENI. CDR3 length equals 13 residues. V lost 4 bases to trimming and J lost 1 base, with 7 bases between them. In nucleotides, the CDR3 is TGTGCCAGCTCACTAGGGGAGAACACTGAAGCTTTCTTT. Amino acid sequence: CASSLGENTEAFF.

The genes are TRBV6-5 and TRBJ1-4, with D tentatively TRBD1 (6 bases). The V end lost 0 bases, the J end lost 5 bases, and 10 bases lay between the germline ends. The CDR3 covers 15 residues. CDR1 MNHEY and CDR2 SVGAGI come from the germline V gene. The CDR3, as DNA: TGTGCCAGCAGTTACTCGGGGGCCCGAAATGAAAAACTGTTTTTT. It is translated as CASSYSGARNEKLFF.

The rearrangement links TRBV9 to TRBJ2-7, with D uncertain. The CDR3 runs 14 residues. Trimming cost V 0 bases and J 0 bases, with 7 bases left between them. The germline V gene has CDR1 SGDLS and CDR2 YYNGEE. CDR3 residues: CASSVGTDSYEQYF. In DNA, the CDR3 is TGTGCCAGCAGCGTAGGGACGGACTCCTACGAGCAGTACTTC.

The chain joins TRBV6-5 to TRBJ1-5, with D possibly matching TRBD1 (6 bases). The CDR3 is 14 residues long. Germline V gene lookup returns CDR1 MNHEY and CDR2 SVGAGI. V lost 8 bases and J 6 bases, leaving 17 bases between the germline ends. CDR3 sequence (DNA): TGTGCCAGCTCTCCGGGGGCAGGGGCTCAGCCCCAGCATTTT. It translates to CASSPGAGAQPQHF.

The chain joins TRBV3-1 (or the pseudogene TRBV3-2) to TRBJ2-1; 13 bases match TRBD2. The CDR3 is made up of 16 amino acids. V lost 1 base to trimming and J lost 8 bases; unmatched junction nucleotides: 5. Germline V gene lookup returns CDR1 LGHDT and CDR2 YNNKEL (reference sequence). The CDR3 DNA is TGTGCCAGCAGCCAAGTTGTACTAGCGGGAGGGTATGAGCAGTTCTTC. It yields the protein CASSQVVLAGGYEQFF.

The chain combines TRBV9 with TRBJ2-2; 12 positions agree with TRBD2. V lost 3 bases to trimming and J lost 12 bases; unmatched junction nucleotides: 12. CDR1 SGDLS and CDR2 YYNGEE come from the germline V gene. CDR3 length: 16 amino acids. CDR3 DNA: TGTGCCAGCAGCGGAACGGGTGGGCTAGCGGGAGGGCAGCTGTTTTTT. Protein product: CASSGTGGLAGGQLFF.

The V and J genes are TRBV4-3 and TRBJ1-4; D uncertain. V dropped 1 base and J dropped 0 bases, with 9 bases sitting between them. Germline loops: CDR1 LGHNA, CDR2 YSLEER. This CDR3 region has 16 residues. CDR3 sequence reads: CASSQGNSATNEKLFF. DNA of the CDR3: TGCGCCAGCAGCCAAGGAAACTCTGCAACTAATGAAAAACTGTTTTTT.

The chain has TRBV2 and TRBJ1-1; D unclear. The CDR3 consists of 12 residues. Germline V gene lookup returns CDR1 SNHLY and CDR2 FYNNEI. V lost 4 bases and J lost 0, with 3 bases in between. The DNA for the CDR3 is TGTGCCAGCAGTGGGGTGAACACTGAAGCTTTCTTT. It encodes CASSGVNTEAFF.

V is TRBV6-6 and J is TRBJ1-1; D might be TRBD1 (5 bases). The ends were cut back, 6 bases at V and 4 bases at J, with 12 bases in the middle. CDR1 is MNHNY, CDR2 SVGAGI, per germline (reference sequence). The CDR3 length is 13 residues. The CDR3, as DNA: TGTGCCAGCAGCCCCCGGGGGGTCACTGAAGCTTTCTTT. Translation gives CASSPRGVTEAFF.